This T cell receptor (beta chain) emerged from a study of T-cell reconstitution after alpha-beta-depleted transplantation in children. A TCRbeta library incorporating unique molecular identifiers was prepared. A single record per CDR3 protein comes from TCRdb applying MiXCR to the PCR reads. The data contain some 70,000 distinct CDR3 sequences, around 7.9% of them singletons. The germline V and J ends were trimmed by 2 bases and 13 bases, with 20 bases remaining between them. Germline V gene data show CDR1 as MGHRA and CDR2 as YSYEKL. The CDR3 is 14 amino acids. This chain joins TRBV4-1 and TRBJ1-2; D call uncertain. The sequence was obtained from a human donor who donated a stem cell graft to a child with acute lymphoblastic leukemia. The source material was PBMCs from the stem cell graft donor, sampled from the stem cell graft. The CDR3 loop reads CASSQISWVYGLTF. The DNA for the CDR3 is TGCGCCAGCAGCCAAATATCGTGGGTCTATGGCCTCACCTTC.